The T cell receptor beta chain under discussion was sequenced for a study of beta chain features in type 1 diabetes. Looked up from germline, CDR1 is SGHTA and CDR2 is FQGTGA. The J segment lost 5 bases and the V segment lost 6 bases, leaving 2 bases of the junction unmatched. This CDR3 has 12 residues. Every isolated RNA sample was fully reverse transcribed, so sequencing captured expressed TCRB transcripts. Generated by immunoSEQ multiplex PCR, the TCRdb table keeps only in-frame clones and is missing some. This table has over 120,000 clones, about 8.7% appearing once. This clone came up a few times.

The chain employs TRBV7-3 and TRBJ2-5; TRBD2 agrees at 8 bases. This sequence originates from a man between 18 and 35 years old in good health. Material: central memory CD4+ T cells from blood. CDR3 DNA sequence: TGTGCCAGCAGTTCGGGAGGGGAGACCCAGTACTTC. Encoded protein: CASSSGGETQYF.